The 10 T cell receptor beta chains below come from one sample, sequenced in a study of T-cell reconstitution after alpha-beta-depleted transplantation in children. Notes on the study in general: One year after transplant, T-cell counts and diversity came mostly from newly produced T cells.

It was with unique molecular identifiers that the TCRbeta library was prepared. TCRdb re-derived calls from the PCR reads in MiXCR, one entry per CDR3 protein. Of a few hundred thousand distinct CDR3 sequences in the sample, nearly 8% are singletons; the top ten hold approximately 9.6%. Their specific antigens are unknown. This specimen was peripheral blood, taken 360 days after TCRalphabeta/CD19-depleted stem cell transplant. The source of these receptors is a female patient under 10 years old who had a stem cell transplant for Fanconi anemia, so the T cells may come from the graft donor.

There are many counts of this clonotype. The rearrangement joins TRBV6-5 to TRBJ2-3, with TRBD1 matching over 7 bases. V shed 2 bases, J shed 1 base, and the junction held 3 bases outside the gene matches. This CDR3 has 15 amino acids. Germline lookup yields CDR1 MNHEY and CDR2 SVGAGI. CDR3 sequence (DNA): TGTGCCAGCAGTTACCGCCAGGGGGGCACAGATACGCAGTATTTT. Translation: CASSYRQGGTDTQYF.

In its sample, this clonotype was seen many times. The V gene is TRBV7-9, the J gene TRBJ2-7; 10 nucleotides line up with TRBD1. Germline CDR1 SEHNR, CDR2 FQNEAQ (reference sequence). The CDR3 consists of 16 residues. J gave up 4 bases and V 2 bases, and 8 bases lay outside the gene matches. CDR3 nucleotide sequence: TGTGCCAGCAGCTTACTTACCGGGACAGGGGCGTACGAGCAGTACTTC. This codes for CASSLLTGTGAYEQYF. The variable domain in full, with the rest retrieved from reference TRBV7-9 and TRBJ2-7, is DTGVSQNPRHKITKRGQNVTFRCDPISEHNRLYWYRQTLGQGPEFLTYFQNEAQLEKSRLLSDRFSAERPKGSFSTLEIQRTEQGDSAMYLCASSLLTGTGAYEQYFGPGTRLTVT.

This clonotype has a count of ten or more. This chain links TRBV2 with TRBJ2-5, with no clear D. Trimming took off 8 bases at V and 2 bases at J, with 12 bases between the two ends. Germline loops: CDR1 SNHLY, CDR2 FYNNEI. The CDR3 totals 13 residues. The CDR3 coding sequence is TGTGCCAGCCATTCACGACCTCAAGAGACCCAGTACTTC. Protein: CASHSRPQETQYF. The variable domain in full, with the rest retrieved from reference TRBV2 and TRBJ2-5, is EPEVTQTPSHQVTQMGQEVILRCVPISNHLYFYWYRQILGQKVEFLVSFYNNEISEKSEIFDDQFSVERPDGSNFTLKIRSTKLEDSAMYFCASHSRPQETQYFGPGTRLLVL.

The table lists this clonotype with many counts. V usage is TRBV5-1 and J usage is TRBJ2-1, with D possibly being TRBD1 (6 bases). The germline CDR1 and CDR2 sequences are SGHRS and YFSETQ. The V gene lost 2 bases and the J gene lost 5 bases, with 14 bases spanning the gap. CDR3 length equals 15 residues. The CDR3 DNA reads as TGCGCCAGCAGCTTCGAGGGGGTTCTAGACAATGAGCAGTTCTTC. It yields the protein CASSFEGVLDNEQFF.

In its sample, this clonotype was seen many times. The V gene is TRBV5-8, the J gene TRBJ1-4, with D tentatively TRBD1 (6 bases). CDR1 SGHTS and CDR2 YDEGEE come from the germline V gene. V shed 3 bases and J shed 4 bases, with 10 bases lying between them. The CDR3 totals 14 residues. The CDR3 sequence is CASSSQGYNEKLFF. The CDR3 nucleotides are TGTGCCAGCAGCTCGCAGGGGTATAATGAAAAACTGTTTTTT.

This clonotype was seen many times. The genes are TRBV5-6 and TRBJ2-7; TRBD2 matches at 12 bases. Germline CDR1 is SGHDT and CDR2 is YYEEEE. The CDR3 covers 16 residues. V was clipped by 2 bases and J by 1 base; unmatched bases: 4. The DNA of the CDR3 is TGTGCCAGCAGCTTCACTAGCGGGGGGACTTCCTACGAGCAGTACTTC. It is translated as CASSFTSGGTSYEQYF.

There are a few counts of this clonotype. V gene TRBV5-1 combines with J gene TRBJ2-1, with D tentatively TRBD1 (6 bases). Germline-derived CDR1 and CDR2 are SGHRS and YFSETQ. V was shortened by 4 bases and J by 7 bases, with 18 bases between the two germline ends. The CDR3 spans 15 residues. The CDR3: CASSLQGQIVNEQFF. CDR3 sequence (DNA): TGCGCCAGCAGCCTACAGGGCCAGATTGTTAATGAGCAGTTCTTC.

This sequence joins TRBV6-1 and TRBJ1-5, with D unresolved. Germline-derived CDR1 and CDR2 are MNHNS and SASEGT. The CDR3 contains 13 residues. Trimming stripped 6 bases from V and 4 bases from J, with 10 bases between. For the CDR3, the DNA is TGTGCCAGCAGCGGGGTCCCGAATCAGCCCCAGCATTTT. This gives the protein CASSGVPNQPQHF.

In its sample, this clonotype was seen a few times. The genes are TRBV13 and TRBJ2-7; 12 nucleotides align to TRBD2. The CDR3 has 15 residues. The V segment lost 4 bases and the J segment 5 bases; nucleotides outside the gene matches: 6. Germline V gene data show CDR1 as PRHDT and CDR2 as FYEKMQ (reference sequence). CDR3 DNA: TGTGCCAGCAGCTCAAGGACTAGCGGGATGAACGAGCAGTACTTC. This sequence encodes CASSSRTSGMNEQYF.

This clonotype was observed at least ten times. The CDR3 here is CATSDQGASYNEQFF. For the CDR3, the DNA is TGTGCCACCAGTGATCAGGGGGCATCCTACAATGAGCAGTTCTTC. The genes are TRBV24-1 and TRBJ2-1; 8 bases agree with TRBD1. The ends lost 3 bases at V and 1 base at J; junction bases unmatched: 1. The germline CDR1 and CDR2 sequences are KGHDR and SFDVKD. CDR3 length: 15 amino acids.